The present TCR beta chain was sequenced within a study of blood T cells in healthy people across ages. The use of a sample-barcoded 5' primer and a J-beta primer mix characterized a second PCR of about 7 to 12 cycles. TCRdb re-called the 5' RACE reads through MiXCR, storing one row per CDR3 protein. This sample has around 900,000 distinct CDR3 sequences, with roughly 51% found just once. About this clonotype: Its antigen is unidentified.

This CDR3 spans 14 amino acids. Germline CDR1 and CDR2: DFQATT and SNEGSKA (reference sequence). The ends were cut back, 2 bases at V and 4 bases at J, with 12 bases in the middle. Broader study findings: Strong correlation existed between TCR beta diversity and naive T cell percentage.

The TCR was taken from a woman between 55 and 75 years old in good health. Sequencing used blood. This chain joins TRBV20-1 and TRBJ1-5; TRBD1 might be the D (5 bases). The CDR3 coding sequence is TGCAGTGCTAGACAGTCGGGGACGAATCAGCCCCAGCATTTT. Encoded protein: CSARQSGTNQPQHF.